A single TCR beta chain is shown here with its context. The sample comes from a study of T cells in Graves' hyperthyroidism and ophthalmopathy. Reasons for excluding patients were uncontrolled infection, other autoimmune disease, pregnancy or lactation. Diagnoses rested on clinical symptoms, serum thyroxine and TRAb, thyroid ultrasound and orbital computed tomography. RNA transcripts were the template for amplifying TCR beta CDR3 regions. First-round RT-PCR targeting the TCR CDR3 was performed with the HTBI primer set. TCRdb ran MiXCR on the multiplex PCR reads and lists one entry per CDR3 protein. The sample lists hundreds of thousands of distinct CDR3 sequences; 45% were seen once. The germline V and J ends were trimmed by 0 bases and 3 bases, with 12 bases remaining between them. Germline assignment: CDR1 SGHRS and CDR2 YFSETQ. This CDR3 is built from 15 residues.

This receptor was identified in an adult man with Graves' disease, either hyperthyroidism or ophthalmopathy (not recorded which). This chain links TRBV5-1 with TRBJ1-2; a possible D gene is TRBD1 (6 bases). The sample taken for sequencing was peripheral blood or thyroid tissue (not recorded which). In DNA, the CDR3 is TGCGCCAGCAGCTTGGGGGGGGCTACAGACTATGGCTACACCTTC. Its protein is CASSLGGATDYGYTF.